The present entry profiles one T cell receptor beta chain with its context. What the recovered Cohort 3 donors had was two negative PCRs, clearance, or symptom resolution. The record originates from a study of blood T cell repertoires in COVID-19. At the level of the study: There were acute and convalescent COVID-19 samples, and they came from the United States, Italy and Spain.

Per the original data handling: Researchers report that nucleated cell counts were estimated from reference gene primer amplification. Some clones are missing from TCRdb's copy, which holds only in-frame ones; the method was immunoSEQ multiplex PCR. V, J and clone size were drawn from that table, and D and trimming were deduced from the DNA. The sample holds approximately 310,000 clones, approximately 83% seen once. The ends were cut back, 2 bases at V and 9 bases at J, with 9 bases in the middle. The CDR3 spans 12 residues. Germline V gene data show CDR1 as SGHDT and CDR2 as YYEEEE. The chain recombines TRBV5-6 with TRBJ1-5; D is unclear. This receptor was obtained from a man aged 25 to 40 who had recovered from COVID-19. Sequencing was done on a sample of PBMCs or T cells enriched from blood (not recorded which). In DNA form, the CDR3 reads TGTGCCAGCAGCTTCCTCTCCGGGCCCCAGCATTTT. This codes for CASSFLSGPQHF. Variable domain in full (rest from reference TRBV5-6 and TRBJ1-5): DAGVTQSPTHLIKTRGQQVTLRCSPKSGHDTVSWYQQALGQGPQFIFQYYEEEERQRGNFPDRFSGHQFPNYSSELNVNALLLGDSALYLCASSFLSGPQHFGDGTRLSIL.